The present entry profiles one T cell receptor (beta chain) with its context. Germline CDR1 and CDR2: SEHNR and FQNEAQ (reference sequence). Trimming took off 2 bases at V and 3 bases at J, with 10 bases between the two ends. The CDR3 spans 15 residues. The sample comes from a study of technical replicates of blood from a few donors. TCRdb's table, derived via immunoSEQ multiplex PCR, lists solely in-frame clones and lacks some. Counted here are some 78,000 clones, 85% to 95% occurring once; the ten biggest clones make up 0.35% to 0.5%. Sample: T cells isolated from PBMCs. The receptor was derived from a human donor in good health. This chain connects TRBV7-9 to TRBJ1-4; the D gene is possibly TRBD1 (6 bases). The CDR3 sequence is CASSLKGGPNEKLFF. CDR3 nucleotides: TGTGCCAGCAGCTTAAAAGGGGGTCCTAATGAAAAACTGTTTTTT.